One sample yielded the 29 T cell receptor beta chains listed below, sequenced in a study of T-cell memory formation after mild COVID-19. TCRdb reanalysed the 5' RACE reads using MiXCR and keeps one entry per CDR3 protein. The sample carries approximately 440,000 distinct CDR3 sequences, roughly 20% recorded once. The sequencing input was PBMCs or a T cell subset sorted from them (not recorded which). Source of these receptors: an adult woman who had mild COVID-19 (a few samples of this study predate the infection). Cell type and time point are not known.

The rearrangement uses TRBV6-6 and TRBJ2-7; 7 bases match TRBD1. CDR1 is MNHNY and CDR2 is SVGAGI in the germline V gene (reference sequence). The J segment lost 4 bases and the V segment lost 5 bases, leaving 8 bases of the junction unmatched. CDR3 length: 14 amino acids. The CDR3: CASSNTGDWYEQYF. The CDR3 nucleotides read TGTGCCAGCAGTAACACAGGGGATTGGTACGAGCAGTACTTC.

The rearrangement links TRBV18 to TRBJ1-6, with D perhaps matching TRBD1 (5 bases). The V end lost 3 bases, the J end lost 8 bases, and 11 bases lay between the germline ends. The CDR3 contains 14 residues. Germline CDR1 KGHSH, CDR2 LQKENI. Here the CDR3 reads CASSPSLGDSPLHF. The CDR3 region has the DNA TGTGCCAGCTCACCCTCCCTGGGGGATTCACCCCTCCACTTT.

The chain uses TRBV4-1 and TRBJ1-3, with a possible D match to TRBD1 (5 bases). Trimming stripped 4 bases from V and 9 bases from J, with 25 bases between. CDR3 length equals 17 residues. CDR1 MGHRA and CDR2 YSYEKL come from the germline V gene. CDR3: CASSLGHPSGRTITIYF. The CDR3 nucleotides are TGCGCCAGCAGCCTGGGTCACCCCTCGGGACGTACCATCACCATATATTTT.

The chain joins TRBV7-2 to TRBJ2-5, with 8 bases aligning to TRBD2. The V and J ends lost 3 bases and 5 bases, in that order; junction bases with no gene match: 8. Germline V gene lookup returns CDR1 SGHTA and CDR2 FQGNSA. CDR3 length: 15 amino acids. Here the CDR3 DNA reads TGTGCCAGCAGCTTCCAGAGCGGGAGCGGGGAGACCCAGTACTTC. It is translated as CASSFQSGSGETQYF.

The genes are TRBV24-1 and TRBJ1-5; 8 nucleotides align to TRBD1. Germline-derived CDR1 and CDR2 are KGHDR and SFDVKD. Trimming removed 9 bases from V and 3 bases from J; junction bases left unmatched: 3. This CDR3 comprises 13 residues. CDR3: CATGQGNNQPQHF. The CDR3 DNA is TGTGCCACCGGACAGGGTAACAATCAGCCCCAGCATTTT.

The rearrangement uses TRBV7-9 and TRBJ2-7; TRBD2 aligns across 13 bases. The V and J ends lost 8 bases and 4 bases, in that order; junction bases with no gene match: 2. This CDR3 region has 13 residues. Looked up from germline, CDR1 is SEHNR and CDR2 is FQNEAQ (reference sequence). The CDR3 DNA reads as TGTGCCAGCCAGGGACTAGCGGGGTACGAGCAGTACTTC. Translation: CASQGLAGYEQYF.

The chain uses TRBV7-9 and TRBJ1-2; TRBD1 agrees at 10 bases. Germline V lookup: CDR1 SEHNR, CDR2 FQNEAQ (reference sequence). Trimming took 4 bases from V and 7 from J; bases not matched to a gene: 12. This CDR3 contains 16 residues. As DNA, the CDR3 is TGTGCCAGCAGCTCAGAAAAGACAGGGGGCGGTTTTGGCTACACCTTC. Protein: CASSSEKTGGGFGYTF.

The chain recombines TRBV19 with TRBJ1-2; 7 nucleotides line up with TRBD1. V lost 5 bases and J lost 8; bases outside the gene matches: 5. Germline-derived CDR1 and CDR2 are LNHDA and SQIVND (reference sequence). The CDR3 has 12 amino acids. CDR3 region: CASSLTGKGYTF. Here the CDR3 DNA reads TGTGCCAGTAGTCTGACAGGGAAAGGCTACACCTTC.

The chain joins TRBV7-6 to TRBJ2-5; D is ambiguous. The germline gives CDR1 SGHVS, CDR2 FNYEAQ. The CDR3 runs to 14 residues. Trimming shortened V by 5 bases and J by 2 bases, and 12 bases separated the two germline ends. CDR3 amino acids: CASSPDTAQETQYF. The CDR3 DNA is TGTGCCAGCAGCCCCGACACCGCTCAAGAGACCCAGTACTTC. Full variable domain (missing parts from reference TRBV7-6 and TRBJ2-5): GAGVSQSPRYKVTKRGQDVALRCDPISGHVSLYWYRQALGQGPEFLTYFNYEAQQDKSGLPNDRFSAERPEGSISTLTIQRTEQRDSAMYRCASSPDTAQETQYFGPGTRLLVL.

CDR3 sequence: CAWSTASNTEAFF. DNA for the CDR3: TGTGCCTGGAGTACAGCCTCGAACACTGAAGCTTTCTTT. The chain has TRBV30 and TRBJ1-1; D gene ambiguous. The CDR3 extends over 13 amino acids. In germline, CDR1 is GTSNPN, CDR2 SVGIG (reference sequence). V was cut by 2 bases and J by 1 base, with 8 bases left in between.

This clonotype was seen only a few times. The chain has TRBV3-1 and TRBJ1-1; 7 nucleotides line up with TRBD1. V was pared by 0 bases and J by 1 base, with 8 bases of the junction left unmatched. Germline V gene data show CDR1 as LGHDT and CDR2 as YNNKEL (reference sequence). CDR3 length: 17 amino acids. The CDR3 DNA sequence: TGTGCCAGCAGCCAAGAGGTGGAGGGGGCGTGGAACACTGAAGCTTTCTTT. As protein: CASSQEVEGAWNTEAFF.

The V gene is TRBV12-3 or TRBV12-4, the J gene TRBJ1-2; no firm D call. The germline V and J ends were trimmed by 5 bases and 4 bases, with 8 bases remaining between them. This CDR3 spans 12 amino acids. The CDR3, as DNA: TGTGCCAGCAGTAGTAGGCCCTATGGCTACACCTTC. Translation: CASSSRPYGYTF.

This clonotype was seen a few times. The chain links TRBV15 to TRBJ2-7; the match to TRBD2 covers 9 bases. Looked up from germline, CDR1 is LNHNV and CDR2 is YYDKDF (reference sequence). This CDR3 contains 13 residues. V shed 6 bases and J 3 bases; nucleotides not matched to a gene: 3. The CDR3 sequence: CATRLAGLYEQYF. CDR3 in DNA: TGTGCCACCAGGCTAGCGGGGCTCTACGAGCAGTACTTC.

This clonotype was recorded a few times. CDR3 residues: CASSLGGDRTYNQPQHF. The CDR3 DNA reads TGTGCCAGCAGCTTAGGCGGGGACAGAACCTACAATCAGCCCCAGCATTTT. V and J are TRBV7-9 and TRBJ1-5; 7 bases align to TRBD1. The J segment lost 3 bases and the V segment lost 1 base, leaving 9 bases of the junction unmatched. CDR3 length: 17 residues. CDR1 is SEHNR, CDR2 FQNEAQ, per germline (reference sequence).

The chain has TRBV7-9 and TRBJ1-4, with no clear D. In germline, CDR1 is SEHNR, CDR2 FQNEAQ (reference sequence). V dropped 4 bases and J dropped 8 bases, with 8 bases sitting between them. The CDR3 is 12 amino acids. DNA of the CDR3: TGTGCCAGCAGCTCGTTTGGGGAAAAACTGTTTTTT. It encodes CASSSFGEKLFF.

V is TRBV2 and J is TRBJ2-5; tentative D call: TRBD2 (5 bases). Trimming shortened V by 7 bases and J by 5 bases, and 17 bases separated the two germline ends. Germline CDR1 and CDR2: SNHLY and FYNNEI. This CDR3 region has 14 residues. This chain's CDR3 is CASTFPRGYETQYF. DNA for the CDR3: TGTGCCAGCACTTTTCCCCGGGGTTATGAGACCCAGTACTTC.

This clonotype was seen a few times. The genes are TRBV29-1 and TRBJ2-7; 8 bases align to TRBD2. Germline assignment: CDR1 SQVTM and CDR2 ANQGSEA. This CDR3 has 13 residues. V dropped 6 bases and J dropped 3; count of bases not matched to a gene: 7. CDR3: CSVVVAGYYEQYF. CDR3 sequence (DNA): TGCAGCGTGGTGGTAGCGGGGTACTACGAGCAGTACTTC.

CDR3 sequence: CASSFWGQKDNEQFF. The DNA for the CDR3 is TGTGCCAGCAGTTTTTGGGGACAGAAAGACAATGAGCAGTTCTTC. The rearrangement uses TRBV27 and TRBJ2-1; 7 bases are shared with TRBD1. V lost 3 bases and J lost 5; bases outside the gene matches: 7. From germline, CDR1 is MNHEY and CDR2 SMNVEV (reference sequence). This CDR3 is built from 15 residues.

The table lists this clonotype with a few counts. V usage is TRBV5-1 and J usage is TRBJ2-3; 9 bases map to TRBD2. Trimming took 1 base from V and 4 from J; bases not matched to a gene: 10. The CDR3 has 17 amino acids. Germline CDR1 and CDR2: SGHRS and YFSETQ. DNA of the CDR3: TGCGCCAGCAGCTTGTTCCGCGGGGGGGCGTCCTCAGATACGCAGTATTTT. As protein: CASSLFRGGASSDTQYF.

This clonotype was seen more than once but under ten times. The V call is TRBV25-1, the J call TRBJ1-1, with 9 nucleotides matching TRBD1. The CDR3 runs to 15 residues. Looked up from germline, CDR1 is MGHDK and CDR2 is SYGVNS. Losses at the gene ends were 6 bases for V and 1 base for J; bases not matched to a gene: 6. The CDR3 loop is CASREQGARNTEAFF. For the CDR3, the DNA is TGTGCCAGCAGGGAACAGGGGGCGCGGAACACTGAAGCTTTCTTT.

The CDR3 DNA reads as TGTGCCAGCAGTTTAATCCGGGGAAGCAATCAGCCCCAGCATTTT. It is translated as CASSLIRGSNQPQHF. The chain employs TRBV27 and TRBJ1-5; D ambiguous. With 2 bases removed from V and 1 base from J, the gap between germline ends came to 9 bases. Looked up from germline, CDR1 is MNHEY and CDR2 is SMNVEV (reference sequence). The CDR3 is 15 amino acids.

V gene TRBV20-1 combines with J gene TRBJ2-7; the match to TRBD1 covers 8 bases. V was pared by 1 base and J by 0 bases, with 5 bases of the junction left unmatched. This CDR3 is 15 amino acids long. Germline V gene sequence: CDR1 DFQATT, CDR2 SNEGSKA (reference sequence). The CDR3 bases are TGCAGTGCTAGAGGCACAGGGGGGTTCTCCTACGAGCAGTACTTC. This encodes CSARGTGGFSYEQYF.

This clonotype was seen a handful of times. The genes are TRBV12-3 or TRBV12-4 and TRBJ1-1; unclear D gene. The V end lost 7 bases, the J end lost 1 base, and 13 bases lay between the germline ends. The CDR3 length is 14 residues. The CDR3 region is CASTLARGNTEAFF. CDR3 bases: TGTGCCAGCACTTTGGCCCGTGGGAACACTGAAGCTTTCTTT.

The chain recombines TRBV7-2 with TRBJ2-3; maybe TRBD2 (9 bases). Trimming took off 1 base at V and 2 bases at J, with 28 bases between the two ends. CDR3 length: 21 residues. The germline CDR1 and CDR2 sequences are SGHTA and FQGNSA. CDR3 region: CASSLVVDRVGLAGTTDTQYF. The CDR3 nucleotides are TGTGCCAGCAGCTTAGTTGTGGACAGGGTGGGGCTAGCGGGGACCACAGATACGCAGTATTTT.

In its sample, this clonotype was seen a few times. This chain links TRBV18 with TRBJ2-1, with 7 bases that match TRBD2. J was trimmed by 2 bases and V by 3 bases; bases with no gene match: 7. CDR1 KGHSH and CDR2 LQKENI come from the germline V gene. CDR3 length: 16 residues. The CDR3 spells CASSPPAGAAYNEQFF. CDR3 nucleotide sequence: TGTGCCAGCTCACCCCCCGCGGGAGCGGCCTACAATGAGCAGTTCTTC.

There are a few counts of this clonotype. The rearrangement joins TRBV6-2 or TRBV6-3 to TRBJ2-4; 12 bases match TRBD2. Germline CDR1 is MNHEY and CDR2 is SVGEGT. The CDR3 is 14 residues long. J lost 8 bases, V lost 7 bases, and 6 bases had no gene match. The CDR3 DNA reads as TGTGCCAGCACCCCAGGGACTAGCGGGTACATTCAGTACTTC. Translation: CASTPGTSGYIQYF.

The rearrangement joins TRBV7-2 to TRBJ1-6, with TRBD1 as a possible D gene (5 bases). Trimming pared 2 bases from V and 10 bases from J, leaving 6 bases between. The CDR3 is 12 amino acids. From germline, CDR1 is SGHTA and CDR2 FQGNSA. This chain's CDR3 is CASSLRGSPLHF. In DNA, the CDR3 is TGTGCCAGCAGCTTAAGGGGCTCACCCCTCCACTTT.

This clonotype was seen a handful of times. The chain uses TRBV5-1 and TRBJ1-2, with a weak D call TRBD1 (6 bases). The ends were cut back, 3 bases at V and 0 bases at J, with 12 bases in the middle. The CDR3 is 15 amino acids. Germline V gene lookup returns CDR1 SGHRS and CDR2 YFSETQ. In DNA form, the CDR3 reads TGCGCCAGCAGCTCCGGACAGACTTCTAACTATGGCTACACCTTC. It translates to CASSSGQTSNYGYTF.

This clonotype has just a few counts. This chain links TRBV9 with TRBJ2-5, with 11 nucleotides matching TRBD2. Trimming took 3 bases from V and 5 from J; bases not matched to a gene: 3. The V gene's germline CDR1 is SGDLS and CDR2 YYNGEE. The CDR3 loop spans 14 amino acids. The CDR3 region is CASSASSGGETQYF. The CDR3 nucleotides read TGTGCCAGCAGCGCCTCTAGCGGGGGGGAGACCCAGTACTTC.